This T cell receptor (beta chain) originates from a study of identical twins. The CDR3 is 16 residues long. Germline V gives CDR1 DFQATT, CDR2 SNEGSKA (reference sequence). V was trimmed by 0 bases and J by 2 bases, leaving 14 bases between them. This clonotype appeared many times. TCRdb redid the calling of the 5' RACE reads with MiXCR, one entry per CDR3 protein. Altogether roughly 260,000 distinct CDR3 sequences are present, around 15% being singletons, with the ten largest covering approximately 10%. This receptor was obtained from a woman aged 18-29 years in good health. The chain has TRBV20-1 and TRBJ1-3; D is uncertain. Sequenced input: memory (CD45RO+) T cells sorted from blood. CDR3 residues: CSARDNGRGTGNTIYF. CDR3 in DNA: TGCAGTGCTAGAGATAACGGGAGAGGCACTGGAAACACCATATATTTT.